The T cell receptor (beta chain) described here comes from a study of blood T cell repertoires in COVID-19. Whole-study context: Specimens from acute and convalescent COVID-19 originated in the United States, Italy and Spain. T cells, B-cell-depleted T cells, or PBMCs provided the cDNA or gDNA that served as material.

Generated by immunoSEQ multiplex PCR, the TCRdb table keeps only in-frame clones and is missing some. The table lists around 180,000 clones, roughly 77% of them singletons, with around 11% in the top ten. CDR3 length: 15 amino acids. CDR1 is KGHSH, CDR2 LQKENI, per germline. Trimming stripped 3 bases from V and 6 bases from J, with 14 bases between. Recruited during active infection, patients (from Seattle) were subsequently followed longitudinally. The clonotype comes from a woman of 80 years or more with COVID-19, enrolled during active disease. The rearrangement joins TRBV18 to TRBJ1-4; D perhaps matches TRBD1 (6 bases). The sequencing input was peripheral blood. CDR3 nucleotides: TGTGCCAGCTCACCGACCGGAGGGGGGGATGAAAAACTGTTTTTT. This gives the protein CASSPTGGGDEKLFF.